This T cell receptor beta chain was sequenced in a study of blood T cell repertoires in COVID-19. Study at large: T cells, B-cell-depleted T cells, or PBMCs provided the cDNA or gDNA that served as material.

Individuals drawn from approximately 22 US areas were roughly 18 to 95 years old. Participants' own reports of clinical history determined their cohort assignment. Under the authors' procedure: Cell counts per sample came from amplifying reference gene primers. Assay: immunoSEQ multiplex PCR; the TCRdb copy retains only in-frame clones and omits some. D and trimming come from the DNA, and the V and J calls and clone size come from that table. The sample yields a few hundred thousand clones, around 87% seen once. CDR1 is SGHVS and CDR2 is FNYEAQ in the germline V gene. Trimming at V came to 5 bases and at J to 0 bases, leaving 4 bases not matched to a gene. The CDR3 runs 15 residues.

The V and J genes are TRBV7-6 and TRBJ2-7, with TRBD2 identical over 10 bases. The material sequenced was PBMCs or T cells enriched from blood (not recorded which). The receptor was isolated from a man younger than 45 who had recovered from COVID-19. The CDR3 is CASSKGTSDSYEQYF. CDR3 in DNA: TGTGCCAGCAGCAAAGGGACTAGCGACTCCTACGAGCAGTACTTC.